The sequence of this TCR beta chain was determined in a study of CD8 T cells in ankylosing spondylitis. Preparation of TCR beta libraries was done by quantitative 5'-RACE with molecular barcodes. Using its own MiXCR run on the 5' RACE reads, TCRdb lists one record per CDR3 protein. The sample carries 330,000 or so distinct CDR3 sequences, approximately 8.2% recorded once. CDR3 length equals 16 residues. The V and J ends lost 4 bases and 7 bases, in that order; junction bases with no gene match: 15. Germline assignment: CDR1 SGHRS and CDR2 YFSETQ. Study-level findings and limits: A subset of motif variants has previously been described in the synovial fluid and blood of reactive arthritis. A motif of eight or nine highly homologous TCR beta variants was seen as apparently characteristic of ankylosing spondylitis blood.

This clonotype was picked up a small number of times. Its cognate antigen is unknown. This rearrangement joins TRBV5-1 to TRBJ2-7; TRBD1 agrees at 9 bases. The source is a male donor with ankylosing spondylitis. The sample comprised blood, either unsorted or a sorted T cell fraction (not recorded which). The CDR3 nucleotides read TGCGCCAGCAGCCCACCCCGGACAGGGGAGGTGGAGGAGCAGTACTTC. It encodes CASSPPRTGEVEEQYF.